This T cell receptor beta chain was sequenced for a study of cytomegalovirus exposure and HLA in healthy donors. At the level of the study: Caucasian-associated ancestry cluster membership applied to approximately 81% of several hundred genotyped donors. Broader study findings: Compared with the approximately 680-donor mean, an Asian-associated ancestry cluster reportedly had fewer N-insertions, according to a later analysis. The authors later linked a missense DCLRE1C variant to TCR beta V- and J-gene trimming.

PCR used 60 Vbeta primers and 13 Jbeta primers. Data came from immunoSEQ multiplex PCR; TCRdb stores just in-frame clones and leaves some out. The sample has more than 100,000 clones, around 77% seen once; the top ten hold 0.75% to 0.95%. With regard to this clone: Antigen: not known.

The sequenced material came from PBMCs. This TCR was sampled from an older woman in good health and CMV-seronegative.

This chain's CDR3 is CAWSGTHNQPQHF. The CDR3 coding sequence is TGTGCCTGGAGTGGGACACATAATCAGCCCCAGCATTTT. The chain has TRBV30 and TRBJ1-5; D might be TRBD1 (5 bases). Germline lookup yields CDR1 GTSNPN and CDR2 SVGIG (reference sequence). The germline V and J ends were trimmed by 1 base and 4 bases, with 8 bases remaining between them. The CDR3 contains 13 residues.